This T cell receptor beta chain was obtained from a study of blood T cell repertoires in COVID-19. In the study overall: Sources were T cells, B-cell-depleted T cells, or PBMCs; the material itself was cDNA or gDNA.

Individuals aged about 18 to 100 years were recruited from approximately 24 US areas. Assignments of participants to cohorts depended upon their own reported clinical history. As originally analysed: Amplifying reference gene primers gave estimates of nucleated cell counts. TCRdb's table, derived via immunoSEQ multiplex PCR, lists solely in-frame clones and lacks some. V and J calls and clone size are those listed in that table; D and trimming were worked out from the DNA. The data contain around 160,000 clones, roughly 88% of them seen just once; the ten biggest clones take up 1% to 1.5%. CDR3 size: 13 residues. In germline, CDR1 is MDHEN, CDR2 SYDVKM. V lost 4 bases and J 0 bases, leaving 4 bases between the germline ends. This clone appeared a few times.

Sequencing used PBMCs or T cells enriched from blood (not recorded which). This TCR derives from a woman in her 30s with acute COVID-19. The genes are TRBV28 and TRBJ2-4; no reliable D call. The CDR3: CASSSRAKNIQYF. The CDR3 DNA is TGTGCCAGCAGTTCGAGAGCCAAAAACATTCAGTACTTC.